This T cell receptor (beta chain) was captured in a study of regulatory T cells in long-lasting Graves disease. Study-wide context: Newly diagnosed Graves' patients had under 3 months of antithyroid drugs. General study findings and limits: Persistent disease favored TRBV28, TRBJ1-2 and TRBJ2-5. Among the persistent patients, 2,500 to 3,500 public clonotypes were shared, more than the roughly 990 shared among new patients.

Both iRepertoire HTBI primers and Arm-PCR of CDR3 regions were used to build the TCR beta libraries. TCRdb analysed the multiplex PCR reads with MiXCR anew, one entry per CDR3 protein. The data hold 420,000 or so distinct CDR3 sequences, with roughly 17% observed a single time. Noted time point: newly diagnosed GD, antithyroid drugs for less than 3 months. Scientists built the TCR library using RNA that was extracted from PBMCs. CDR1 is SGHAT and CDR2 is FQNNGV in the germline V gene. This CDR3 spans 15 amino acids. V gave up 4 bases and J gave up 6 bases; unmatched junction bases: 12. Note on this clonotype: Its antigen is currently unknown.

In addition, the sample was reused for a study of T cells in Graves' hyperthyroidism and ophthalmopathy. That source adds: Not enrolled were patients with uncontrolled infection, other autoimmune disease, pregnancy or lactation.

This clonotype was obtained from a woman aged 18-35 years with Graves disease. This material consisted of peripheral blood mononuclear cells (PBMCs), taken at new diagnosis, from a patient treated with antithyroid drugs. The chain is built from TRBV11-2 and TRBJ2-7; 7 nucleotides align to TRBD2. The chain's CDR3 is CASSSVAGGSSEQYF. The CDR3 nucleotides read TGTGCCAGCAGCTCTGTAGCGGGTGGGTCCAGCGAGCAGTACTTC. Supplemented by reference TRBV11-2 and TRBJ2-7, the full variable domain reads EAGVAQSPRYKIIEKRQSVAFWCNPISGHATLYWYQQILGQGPKLLIQFQNNGVVDDSQLPKDRFSAERLKGVDSTLKIQPAKLEDSAVYLCASSSVAGGSSEQYFGPGTRLTVT.